This entry is about one T cell receptor beta chain. Its specificity is not known. The data derive from a study of T cell responses to AZD1222 COVID-19 vaccine. Study results and caveats: Baseline seropositives among AZD1222 recipients totaled only six or seven.

Pooling was applied to second doses at about 4 or about 12 weeks. The CDR3 extends over 15 amino acids. The germline CDR1 and CDR2 sequences are SGHTA and FQGNSA. V lost 0 bases, J lost 8 bases, and 2 bases stayed unmatched. Repertoires were generated with immunoSEQ multiplex PCR, while TCRdb's copy carries only in-frame clones and drops some. The data show around 140,000 clones, approximately 92% seen once. The chain carries TRBV7-2 and TRBJ1-4; 11 nucleotides match TRBD1. This TCR derives from an adult who received the AZD1222 COVID-19 vaccine. The source was peripheral blood, collected 28 days after the second AZD1222 dose. CDR3 amino acids: CASSLARDRGEKLFF. The CDR3 DNA sequence: TGTGCCAGCAGCTTAGCCCGGGACAGGGGGGAAAAACTGTTTTTT. The variable domain in full, with the rest retrieved from reference TRBV7-2 and TRBJ1-4, is GAGVSQSPSNKVTEKGKDVELRCDPISGHTALYWYRQSLGQGLEFLIYFQGNSAPDKSGLPSDRFSAERTGGSVSTLTIQRTQQEDSAVYLCASSLARDRGEKLFFGSGTQLSVL.